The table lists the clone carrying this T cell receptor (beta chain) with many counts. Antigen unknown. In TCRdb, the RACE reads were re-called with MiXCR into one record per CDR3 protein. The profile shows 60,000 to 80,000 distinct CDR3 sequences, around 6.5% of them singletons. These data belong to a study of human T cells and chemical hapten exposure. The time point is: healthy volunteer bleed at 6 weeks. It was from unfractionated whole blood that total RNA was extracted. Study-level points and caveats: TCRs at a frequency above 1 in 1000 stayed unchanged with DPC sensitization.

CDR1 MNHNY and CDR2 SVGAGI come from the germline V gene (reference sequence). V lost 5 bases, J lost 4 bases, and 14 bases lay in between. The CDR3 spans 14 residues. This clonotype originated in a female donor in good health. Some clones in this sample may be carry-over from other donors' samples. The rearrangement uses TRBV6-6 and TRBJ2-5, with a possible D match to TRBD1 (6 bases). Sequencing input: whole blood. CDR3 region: CASSPTAGVETQYF. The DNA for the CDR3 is TGTGCCAGCAGTCCCACGGCAGGGGTAGAGACCCAGTACTTC.